A selection of T cell receptor beta chains follows, all from one sample in a study of T cell responses to AZD1222 COVID-19 vaccine. Profiling relied on immunoSEQ multiplex PCR, and the TCRdb table lists in-frame clones only, not all of them. Found here are 150,000 or so clones, about 92% of them singletons; the top ten hold more than 8.5%. The sequenced sample was peripheral blood, obtained on day 0 of AZD1222 vaccination. The source is an adult in good health. Both conserved end residues are part of each CDR3. The D gene is left open where the match is weak. A clone size is listed for some rows: how often the clone was seen (once, few, many), or a class if it is expanded.

clone_size | j_call | v_call | d_call | cdr3_nt | cdr3_aa
. | TRBJ2-5 | TRBV27 | . | TGTGCCAGCAGTTTATTTGGGGGGGCGCATGGAGAGACCCAGTACTTC | CASSLFGGAHGETQYF
. | TRBJ1-2 | TRBV28 | . | TGTGCCAGCAGTTTGGGAGGTGGCTACACCTTC | CASSLGGGYTF
. | TRBJ1-5 | TRBV6-4 | TRBD1 | TGTGCCAGCAGTGAGGGGACAGGGGTGCAGCCCCAGCATTTT | CASSEGTGVQPQHF
. | TRBJ2-2 | TRBV29-1 | TRBD2 | TGCAGCGTTGGCCCTTCGGGGGGGGCAACCGGGGAGCTGTTTTTT | CSVGPSGGATGELFF
. | TRBJ1-2 | TRBV2 | . | TGTGCCAGCAGTGAAAGCACCTATGGCTACACCTTC | CASSESTYGYTF
. | TRBJ2-1 | TRBV11-3 | . | TGTGCCAGCAGCTTAGATCCCGGAGTGAGGGAGCAGTTCTTC | CASSLDPGVREQFF
once | TRBJ1-2 | TRBV6-1 | . | TGTGCCAGCAGTGAAAATGTGGGGAAGTATGGCTACACCTTC | CASSENVGKYGYTF
once | TRBJ1-6 | TRBV6-1 | . | TGTGCCAGCAGTGACGGCCGGTGGGCACCCCTCCACTTT | CASSDGRWAPLHF
once | TRBJ2-2 | TRBV9 | . | TGTGCCAGCAGCGTGGTTGGCAGGTCGGACACCGGGGAGCTGTTTTTT | CASSVVGRSDTGELFF
. | TRBJ2-7 | TRBV18 | . | TGTGCCAGCTCACCCAGCTCCTACGAGCAGTACTTC | CASSPSSYEQYF
. | TRBJ1-3 | TRBV19 | . | TGTGCCAGTAGTGCAGGGAGTCCATCCCCTGGAAACACCATATATTTT | CASSAGSPSPGNTIYF
. | TRBJ1-2 | TRBV5-1 | TRBD1 | TGCGCCAGCAGCTTGGGACAGGGGGCAATCGGGGCTGGCTACACCTTC | CASSLGQGAIGAGYTF
. | TRBJ2-5 | TRBV5-6 | . | TGTGCCAGCAGCTTTACGGGGGCGGGGACCCAGTACTTC | CASSFTGAGTQYF
. | TRBJ2-7 | TRBV3-1/TRBV3-2 | . | TGTGCCAGCACCTCTCCTACAGCAACCTACGAGCAGTACTTC | CASTSPTATYEQYF
. | TRBJ2-1 | TRBV6-5 | . | TGTGCCAGCATAAACAGACGAAATGAGCAGTTCTTC | CASINRRNEQFF
. | TRBJ1-5 | TRBV6-5 | . | TGTGCCAGCAGAAACCGAAATAGCAATCAGCCCCAGCATTTT | CASRNRNSNQPQHF
. | TRBJ1-1 | TRBV7-9 | . | TGTGCCAGCAGCTTTCGAAGGATGAACACTGAAGCTTTCTTT | CASSFRRMNTEAFF
. | TRBJ1-1 | TRBV30 | . | TGTGCCTGGAGCCGCCAGGGCCGAGAAGCTTTCTTT | CAWSRQGREAFF
once | TRBJ1-5 | TRBV5-5 | . | TGTGCCAGCAGCCCGGTATTACAGTATAGCAATCAGCCCCAGCATTTT | CASSPVLQYSNQPQHF
. | TRBJ1-5 | TRBV19 | . | TGTGCCAGTACCTACCGCCGCGGGGACTCCAATCAGCCCCAGCATTTT | CASTYRRGDSNQPQHF
once | TRBJ2-7 | TRBV2 | TRBD1 | TGTGCCAGCAGTGAGGCTACCGGGACAGGGTCCTACGAGCAGTACTTC | CASSEATGTGSYEQYF
. | TRBJ2-1 | TRBV2 | TRBD2 | TGTGCCAGCCTAAGACCACTAGCGGGGGAAAATGAGCAGTTCTTC | CASLRPLAGENEQFF
. | TRBJ1-1 | TRBV10-3 | . | TGTGCCACCTCAGAGGGGGTTTTGAGGACTGAAGCTTTCTTT | CATSEGVLRTEAFF
. | TRBJ1-5 | TRBV7-2 | . | TGTGCCAGCAGCCGAAGCAATCAGCCCCAGCATTTT | CASSRSNQPQHF
. | TRBJ2-3 | TRBV7-3 | . | TGTGCCAGCAGCTCTACCGGGGTGGGTTCAGGCACAGATACGCAGTATTTT | CASSSTGVGSGTDTQYF
. | TRBJ1-6 | TRBV6-1 | . | TGTGCCAGCAGTGATGGGGATAATTCACCCCTCCACTTT | CASSDGDNSPLHF
. | TRBJ2-2 | TRBV9 | TRBD2 | TGTGCCAGCAGCTTTAGCGGGGGGGCCTCCGGGGAGCTGTTTTTT | CASSFSGGASGELFF
. | TRBJ1-3 | TRBV4-2 | . | TGTGCCAGCAGCCAAGGTTTACAGAGCTCTGGAAACACCATATATTTT | CASSQGLQSSGNTIYF
. | TRBJ2-5 | TRBV7-2 | . | TGTGCCAGCAGCTCCCCAGGGGGGGAAGAGACCCAGTACTTC | CASSSPGGEETQYF
. | TRBJ1-2 | TRBV7-9 | . | TGTGCCAGCAGCCCAATTATAGATGGCTACACCTTC | CASSPIIDGYTF
. | TRBJ1-1 | TRBV3-1/TRBV3-2 | . | TGTGCCAGCCGAGCCGGGGAATGGAACACTGAAGCTTTCTTT | CASRAGEWNTEAFF
. | TRBJ1-1 | TRBV2 | . | TGTGCCAGCAGGACGGGCTGGGGCACTGAAGCTTTCTTT | CASRTGWGTEAFF
once | TRBJ2-1 | TRBV24-1 | . | TGTGCCACCAAAGGGACATACAATGAGCAGTTCTTC | CATKGTYNEQFF
. | TRBJ1-1 | TRBV5-6 | TRBD1 | TGTGCCAGCAGCTGGGCCCGGGACAGGGGCGCTTTCTTT | CASSWARDRGAFF
. | TRBJ2-1 | TRBV29-1 | TRBD2 | TGCAGCGTGAGCGTTAGCGGGGGGGCATACAATGAGCAGTTCTTC | CSVSVSGGAYNEQFF
. | TRBJ1-3 | TRBV5-4 | . | TGTGCCAGCAGCTTGGGACAGATAGGGATTGGAAACACCATATATTTT | CASSLGQIGIGNTIYF
. | TRBJ1-6 | TRBV7-9 | . | TGTGCCAGCAGCTTAGCTGACAGTTCTTCACCCCTCCACTTT | CASSLADSSSPLHF
. | TRBJ1-1 | TRBV9 | TRBD1 | TGTGCCAGCAGCGTAGTAGGGACAGGGGACACTGAAGCTTTCTTT | CASSVVGTGDTEAFF
. | TRBJ2-1 | TRBV29-1 | . | TGCAGCGCTCTCGGTCCTTTTTACAATGAGCAGTTCTTC | CSALGPFYNEQFF
. | TRBJ1-3 | TRBV7-9 | . | TGTGCCAGCAGCTTTCGAAGCTTTGGAAACACCATATATTTT | CASSFRSFGNTIYF
. | TRBJ2-1 | TRBV9 | . | TGTGCCAGCAGCGTAGGTGGGGGCGCGGAATACAATGAGCAGTTCTTC | CASSVGGGAEYNEQFF
. | TRBJ1-6 | TRBV28 | . | TGTGCCAGCAGTTTGAGGGGGGCATCACCCCTCCACTTT | CASSLRGASPLHF
. | TRBJ1-4 | TRBV20-1 | . | TGCAGTGCTAGTCCCGGGGAAAAACTGTTTTTT | CSASPGEKLFF
. | TRBJ1-6 | TRBV25-1 | . | TGTGCCAGCAGAGAGCCCAATTCACCCCTCCACTTT | CASREPNSPLHF
. | TRBJ1-4 | TRBV7-7 | TRBD1 | TGTGCTAGCAGCCCACGTCCACAGGGGGCGGGTGAAAAACTGTTTTTT | CASSPRPQGAGEKLFF